Listed below are T cell receptor beta chains from one sample, sequenced in a study of T cell clonotyping in hematopoietic cell transplantation. Here immunoSEQ multiplex PCR was the method, and the copy in TCRdb shows in-frame clones only, minus some. Among about 41,000 clones, 85% were seen once, and the ten largest hold about 2.8%. Sequencing used peripheral blood mononuclear cells, obtained before stem cell transplant. The receptors were sampled from a man in his 60s with acute myeloid leukemia. Some clones in this sample may be carry-over from other donors' samples. CDR3s leave out the opening cysteine and the closing phenylalanine or tryptophan. Each record gives: V gene, J gene, clone size, CDR3 protein. Expanded clones get a size class; other rows say once, few or many, or leave the size out.

V: TRBV5-1
J: TRBJ1-2
size: -
CDR3: ASSLTGPEGYT

V: TRBV28
J: TRBJ2-3
size: -
CDR3: ASKGGPSDTQY

V: TRBV4-1
J: TRBJ2-7
size: -
CDR3: ASSQDPNWEQY

V: TRBV7-2
J: TRBJ1-1
size: -
CDR3: ASSAIQGNTEAF

V: TRBV19
J: TRBJ2-3
size: -
CDR3: ATSTLGDTQY

V: TRBV28
J: TRBJ2-2
size: -
CDR3: ASSSSGELF

V: TRBV9
J: TRBJ1-1
size: -
CDR3: ASSVGVSVEAF

V: TRBV4-1
J: TRBJ1-3
size: -
CDR3: ASSQVPGQPISGNTIY

V: TRBV5-1
J: TRBJ2-1
size: once
CDR3: ASSLTRAGNEQF

V: TRBV11-2
J: TRBJ1-2
size: -
CDR3: ASSLDQAVYGYT

V: TRBV28
J: TRBJ1-1
size: -
CDR3: ATGGGTEAF

V: TRBV5-5
J: TRBJ1-6
size: -
CDR3: ASSAFSNSPLH

V: TRBV2
J: TRBJ1-2
size: -
CDR3: ASSDFDNYGYT

V: TRBV14
J: TRBJ1-2
size: -
CDR3: ASSQRGSSGGYT

V: TRBV19
J: TRBJ1-2
size: -
CDR3: ASSTKDYGYT

V: TRBV5-5
J: TRBJ1-1
size: few
CDR3: ASSLIGRETEAF

V: TRBV7-9
J: TRBJ2-7
size: -
CDR3: ASSLAGNYEQY

V: TRBV7-2
J: TRBJ2-7
size: -
CDR3: ASTRTGVGEQY

V: TRBV5-1
J: TRBJ2-3
size: -
CDR3: ASSEGLAGPSTDTQY

V: TRBV4-2
J: TRBJ2-3
size: -
CDR3: ASSQELAASTDTQY

V: TRBV27
J: TRBJ1-4
size: -
CDR3: ASNYGGSHEKLF

V: TRBV30
J: TRBJ2-6
size: -
CDR3: AWSRQGTRSGANVLT

V: TRBV11-3
J: TRBJ2-7
size: -
CDR3: ASSLGSGGSYEQY

V: TRBV2
J: TRBJ1-6
size: -
CDR3: ASSQEWGGNSPLH

V: TRBV28
J: TRBJ1-4
size: -
CDR3: ASRRDVNEKLF

V: TRBV9
J: TRBJ1-4
size: -
CDR3: ASSVVKWDRDYEKLF

V: TRBV5-1
J: TRBJ1-2
size: -
CDR3: ASSPLGANYGYT

V: TRBV7-2
J: TRBJ2-3
size: -
CDR3: ASSLGTDTQY

V: TRBV2
J: TRBJ1-2
size: -
CDR3: ASGRDRVYGYT

V: TRBV11-3
J: TRBJ2-5
size: -
CDR3: ASSPGTGGPKTQY

V: TRBV5-5
J: TRBJ2-7
size: few
CDR3: ASSPSAGSSYEQY

V: TRBV28
J: TRBJ1-6
size: -
CDR3: ASTPVGGPSPLH

V: TRBV19
J: TRBJ2-1
size: once
CDR3: ASSTSGDEQF

V: TRBV6-4
J: TRBJ2-3
size: -
CDR3: ASSVQAGGLDTQY

V: TRBV29-1
J: TRBJ1-2
size: -
CDR3: SVERPGVGGYT

V: TRBV2
J: TRBJ1-2
size: -
CDR3: ASIYSDGYT

V: TRBV7-2
J: TRBJ1-5
size: -
CDR3: ASSSTLGWGNQPQH

V: TRBV30
J: TRBJ1-5
size: -
CDR3: AWSWTGGGQPQH

V: TRBV21-1
J: TRBJ2-7
size: once
CDR3: ASSKKGQAILSYEQY

V: TRBV4-3
J: TRBJ1-2
size: -
CDR3: ASSQSGTGDYGYT

V: TRBV29-1
J: TRBJ2-7
size: -
CDR3: SVSDPRQSYEQY

V: TRBV28
J: TRBJ1-5
size: -
CDR3: ASSVDRGLNQPQH

V: TRBV7-2
J: TRBJ1-1
size: -
CDR3: ASSRLWNTEAF